This T cell receptor beta chain derives from a study of regulatory T cells in long-lasting Graves disease. Study-wide results and caveats: The small sample size may have reduced accuracy. Persistent disease showed a preference for TRBV28, TRBJ1-2 and TRBJ2-5.

Documented time point: persistent/refractory GD, antithyroid drugs over 5 years with positive TRAb. Following extraction of RNA from PBMCs, that RNA was used to make the TCR library. As regards this clonotype: The antigen is not known.

Relying on iRepertoire HTBI primers and Arm-PCR of CDR3 regions, the team built TCR beta libraries. Methods used by the authors: Detected in the samples were roughly 60 TRBV and over 11 TRBJ segments. MiXCR was run by TCRdb on the multiplex PCR reads, yielding one entry per CDR3 protein. TCRdb's processing, not the study's, gives the V and J calls here. The repertoire holds 250,000 to 300,000 distinct CDR3 sequences, 22% seen once, with about 56% in the top ten. V lost 7 bases and J 2 bases, leaving 18 bases between the germline ends. The CDR3 contains 15 residues. The V gene's germline CDR1 is MNHNS and CDR2 SASEGT.

This TCR was recovered from a female donor with Graves disease. The chain carries TRBV6-1 and TRBJ2-7; D is undetermined. This material consisted of peripheral blood mononuclear cells (PBMCs), taken when the disease was refractory, from a patient treated with antithyroid drugs. CDR3 sequence reads: CASMAVRSGAYEQYF. The DNA of the CDR3 is TGTGCCAGCATGGCGGTTCGATCGGGTGCCTACGAGCAGTACTTC.